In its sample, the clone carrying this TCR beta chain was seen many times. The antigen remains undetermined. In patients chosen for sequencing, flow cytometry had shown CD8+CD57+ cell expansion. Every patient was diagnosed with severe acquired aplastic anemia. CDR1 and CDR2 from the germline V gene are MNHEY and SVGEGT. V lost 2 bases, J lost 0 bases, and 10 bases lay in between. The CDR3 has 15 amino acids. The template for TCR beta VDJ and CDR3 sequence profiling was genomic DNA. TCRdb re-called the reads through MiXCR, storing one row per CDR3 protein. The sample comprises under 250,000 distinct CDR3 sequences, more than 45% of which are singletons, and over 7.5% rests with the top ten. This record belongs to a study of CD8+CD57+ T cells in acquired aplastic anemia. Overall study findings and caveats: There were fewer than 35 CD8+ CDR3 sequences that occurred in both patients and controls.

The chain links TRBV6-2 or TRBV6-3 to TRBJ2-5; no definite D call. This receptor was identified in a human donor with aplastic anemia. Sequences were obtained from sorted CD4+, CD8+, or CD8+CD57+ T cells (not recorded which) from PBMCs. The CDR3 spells CASSYGLEDQETQYF. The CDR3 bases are TGTGCCAGCAGTTACGGGCTTGAGGACCAAGAGACCCAGTACTTC.